These T cell receptor beta chains were read from a single sample in a study of blood T cell repertoires in COVID-19. Measured with immunoSEQ multiplex PCR; TCRdb has only the in-frame clones, and not every one. Seen here are some 700,000 clones, 80% to 90% observed once, and the top ten hold roughly 0.25%. The sample comprised peripheral blood. The receptor set was obtained from a young woman with acute or convalescent COVID-19. The CDR3 runs from the conserved cysteine through the conserved F or W. The order of the fields is V gene, J gene, clone size, D gene, CDR3 protein, CDR3 DNA. The D gene is left open where the match is weak. Not all rows give a size; the values are once, few, many and, for expanded clones, a class.

v_call: TRBV10-3; j_call: TRBJ1-5; clone_size: NA; d_call: NA; cdr3_aa: CAISEAGGDQPQHF; cdr3_nt: TGTGCCATCAGTGAGGCGGGGGGCGATCAGCCCCAGCATTTT
v_call: TRBV14; j_call: TRBJ2-3; clone_size: NA; d_call: NA; cdr3_aa: CASSYKSGGPTDTQYF; cdr3_nt: TGTGCCAGCAGCTATAAGTCGGGGGGCCCCACAGATACGCAGTATTTT
v_call: TRBV4-2; j_call: TRBJ1-1; clone_size: NA; d_call: NA; cdr3_aa: CASTPWGQGDTEAFF; cdr3_nt: TGTGCCAGCACTCCCTGGGGGCAGGGCGACACTGAAGCTTTCTTT
v_call: TRBV7-9; j_call: TRBJ2-1; clone_size: NA; d_call: NA; cdr3_aa: CASSLGGTRAEQFF; cdr3_nt: TGTGCCAGCAGCTTAGGGGGGACAAGGGCTGAGCAGTTCTTC
v_call: TRBV6-2/TRBV6-3; j_call: TRBJ2-1; clone_size: few; d_call: NA; cdr3_aa: CASSILANEQFF; cdr3_nt: TGTGCCAGCAGCATACTAGCAAATGAGCAGTTCTTC
v_call: TRBV24-1; j_call: TRBJ1-4; clone_size: NA; d_call: NA; cdr3_aa: CATSDLSDMLFF; cdr3_nt: TGTGCCACCAGTGATTTGAGCGATATGCTGTTTTTT
v_call: TRBV30; j_call: TRBJ1-4; clone_size: NA; d_call: NA; cdr3_aa: CAWSESWTNEKLFF; cdr3_nt: TGTGCCTGGAGTGAGAGTTGGACAAACGAAAAACTGTTTTTT
v_call: TRBV5-4; j_call: TRBJ2-7; clone_size: NA; d_call: NA; cdr3_aa: CASSLEPPGEQYF; cdr3_nt: TGTGCCAGCAGCTTGGAACCACCGGGGGAGCAGTACTTC
v_call: TRBV9; j_call: TRBJ1-6; clone_size: NA; d_call: TRBD1; cdr3_aa: CASTPQGAISYNSPLHF; cdr3_nt: TGTGCCAGCACCCCACAGGGGGCTATTTCCTATAATTCACCCCTCCACTTT
v_call: TRBV5-6; j_call: TRBJ2-7; clone_size: once; d_call: NA; cdr3_aa: CASSTGDSFYEQYF; cdr3_nt: TGTGCCAGCAGCACAGGCGACAGTTTCTACGAGCAGTACTTC
v_call: TRBV29-1; j_call: TRBJ1-1; clone_size: NA; d_call: TRBD1; cdr3_aa: CSVVDRGTEAFF; cdr3_nt: TGCAGCGTCGTCGACAGGGGCACTGAAGCTTTCTTT